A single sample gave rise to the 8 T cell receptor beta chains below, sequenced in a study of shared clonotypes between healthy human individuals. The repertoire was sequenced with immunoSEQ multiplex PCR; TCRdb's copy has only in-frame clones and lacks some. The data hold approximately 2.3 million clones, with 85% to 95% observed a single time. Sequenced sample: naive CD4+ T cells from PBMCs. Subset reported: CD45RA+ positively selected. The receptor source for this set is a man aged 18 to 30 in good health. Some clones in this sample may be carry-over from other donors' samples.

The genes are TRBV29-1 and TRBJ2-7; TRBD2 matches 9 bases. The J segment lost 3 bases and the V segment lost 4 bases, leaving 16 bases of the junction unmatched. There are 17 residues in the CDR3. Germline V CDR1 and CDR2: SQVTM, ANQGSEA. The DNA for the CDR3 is TGCAGCGTTGCGGGTAGCGGGAGCGATAAGAAAATCTACGAGCAGTACTTC. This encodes CSVAGSGSDKKIYEQYF.

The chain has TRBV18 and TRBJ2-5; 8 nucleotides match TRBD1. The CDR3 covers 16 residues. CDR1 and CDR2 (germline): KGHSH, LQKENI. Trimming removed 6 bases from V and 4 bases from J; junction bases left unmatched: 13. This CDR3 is CASSFFGQGPPETQYF. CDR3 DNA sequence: TGTGCCAGCTCGTTTTTCGGACAGGGTCCTCCAGAGACCCAGTACTTC.

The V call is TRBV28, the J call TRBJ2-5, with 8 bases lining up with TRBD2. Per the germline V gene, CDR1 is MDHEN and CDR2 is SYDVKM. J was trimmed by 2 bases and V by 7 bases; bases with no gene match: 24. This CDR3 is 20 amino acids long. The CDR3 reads CASTSVVGGRLLWGQETQYF. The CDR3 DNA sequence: TGTGCCAGCACCTCCGTCGTTGGCGGGAGGTTGTTGTGGGGTCAAGAGACCCAGTACTTC.

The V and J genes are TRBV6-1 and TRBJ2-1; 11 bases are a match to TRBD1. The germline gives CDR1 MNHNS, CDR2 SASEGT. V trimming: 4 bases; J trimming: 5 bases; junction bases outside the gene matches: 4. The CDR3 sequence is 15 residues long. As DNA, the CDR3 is TGTGCCAGCAGTGGAGGGACAGGGGGAAACAATGAGCAGTTCTTC. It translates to CASSGGTGGNNEQFF.

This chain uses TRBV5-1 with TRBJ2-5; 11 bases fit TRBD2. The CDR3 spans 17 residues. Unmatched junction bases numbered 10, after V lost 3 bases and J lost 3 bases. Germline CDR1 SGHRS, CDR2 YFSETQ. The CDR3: CASSWGLAGGLEETQYF. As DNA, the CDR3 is TGCGCCAGCAGCTGGGGCCTAGCGGGAGGATTAGAAGAGACCCAGTACTTC.

CDR3 nucleotide sequence: TGTGCCTGGAGTCCAGACTCTTACACCGGGGAGCTGTTTTTT. This codes for CAWSPDSYTGELFF. The V and J genes are TRBV30 and TRBJ2-2; D gene uncertain. Germline loops: CDR1 GTSNPN, CDR2 SVGIG (reference sequence). The V end was cut by 2 bases, the J end by 3 bases, with 10 bases between. The CDR3 extends over 14 amino acids.

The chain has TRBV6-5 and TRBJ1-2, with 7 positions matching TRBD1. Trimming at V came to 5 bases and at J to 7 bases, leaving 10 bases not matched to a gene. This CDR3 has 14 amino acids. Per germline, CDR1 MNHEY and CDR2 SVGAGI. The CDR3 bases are TGTGCCAGCAGTAGCACAGGGGCCCCTGGTGGCTACACCTTC. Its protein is CASSSTGAPGGYTF.

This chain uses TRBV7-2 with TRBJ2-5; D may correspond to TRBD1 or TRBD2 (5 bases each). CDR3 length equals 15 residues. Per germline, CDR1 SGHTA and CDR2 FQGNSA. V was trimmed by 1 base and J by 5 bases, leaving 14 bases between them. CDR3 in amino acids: CASSLDTWDGETQYF. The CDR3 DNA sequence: TGTGCCAGCAGCTTAGACACCTGGGACGGGGAGACCCAGTACTTC.